This T cell receptor beta chain was sequenced for a study of vaccination and CD4 T cells after COVID-19. Study outcomes and limitations: Nearly all convalescent vaccine-specific clones, 304 of 307, recognized only SARS-CoV-2 spike.

Cultured CD4+ T cell DNA was sequenced using the Oncomine TCR Beta short-read assay. From the PCR reads, TCRdb called clonotypes with MiXCR, one entry per CDR3 protein. In the table there are several thousand distinct CDR3 sequences, around 72% of which are singletons. Details on this clonotype: What it binds is not known. At one of its ends the junction is not consistent with the germline gene, which may arise from a read error.

The CDR3 runs 14 residues. Germline V gene sequence: CDR1 SGHVS, CDR2 FNYEAQ. As to treatment: roughly nine-day PBMC culture with coronavirus spike peptide pools or control peptides (ViraFEST assay). The genes are TRBV7-6 and TRBJ1-2; perhaps TRBD1 as D (5 bases). The sample consisted of CD4+ T cells from blood, cultured in vitro. The origin of this receptor is a human donor who had recovered from COVID-19. The CDR3 bases are TGTGCTAGCAGCCTACCGGTGGGGGAAAGTGGCTACACCTTC. Translating it yields CASSLPVGESGYTF.